These 10 T cell receptor beta chains share one sample of origin, sequenced in a study of sequential checkpoint blockade in melanoma (dated by TCRdb to 2018 to 2020). Library preparation was by the immunoSEQ multiplex PCR assay. TCRdb stores this immuneACCESS table with in-frame sequences only. Part of the clones is absent; in the studies checked, under half of the shortfall reflects unresolved V genes, and no reason is known for the rest. The sample includes roughly 30,000 clones, with around 88% observed a single time. The ten top clones hold over 20% of the sample. Taken with the paper, the label for treatment or condition translates to: randomized to nivolumab then ipilimumab (arm A) or the reverse (arm B). Material: CD8+ T cells sorted from blood (inferred from file names), obtained from a patient given nivolumab and ipilimumab in sequence. The receptors originated from a human donor with melanoma.

This chain connects TRBV10-2 to TRBJ2-7; TRBD1 matches at 10 bases. Germline CDR1 WSHSY, CDR2 SAAADI. The V segment lost 0 bases and the J segment 2 bases; nucleotides outside the gene matches: 1. The CDR3 length is 15 residues. The DNA of the CDR3 is TGCGCCAGCAGTGAGTCGACAGGGGGCCCCTACGAGCAGTACTTC. Amino acid sequence: CASSESTGGPYEQYF.

The chain links TRBV10-3 to TRBJ1-6; 8 positions match TRBD1. The CDR3 is made up of 14 amino acids. V shed 6 bases, J shed 7 bases, and the junction held 5 bases outside the gene matches. CDR1 is ENHRY and CDR2 is SYGVKD in the germline V gene. CDR3: CAIRTGTGNSPLHF. CDR3 in DNA: TGTGCCATCAGGACCGGGACAGGAAATTCACCCCTCCACTTT.

The V gene is TRBV11-2, the J gene TRBJ2-5; D unclear. The CDR3 covers 15 residues. Looked up from germline, CDR1 is SGHAT and CDR2 is FQNNGV. Between the trimmed V and J ends, which lost 1 base and 2 bases, there was a span of 11 bases. The CDR3 DNA reads TGTGCCAGCAGCTTAGGCCCCCAGACTCAAGAGACCCAGTACTTC. Translation gives CASSLGPQTQETQYF. Filled out from reference TRBV11-2 and TRBJ2-5, the complete variable domain reads EAGVAQSPRYKIIEKRQSVAFWCNPISGHATLYWYQQILGQGPKLLIQFQNNGVVDDSQLPKDRFSAERLKGVDSTLKIQPAKLEDSAVYLCASSLGPQTQETQYFGPGTRLLVL.

The sample holds one count of this clone. The chain carries TRBV9 and TRBJ1-1; a weak D match, TRBD1 (5 bases). Germline-derived CDR1 and CDR2 are SGDLS and YYNGEE. V gave up 5 bases and J gave up 1 base, with 9 bases separating them. The length of the CDR3 is 13 residues. The CDR3 coding sequence is TGTGCCAGCAGACATACAGGGAACACTGAAGCTTTCTTT. This codes for CASRHTGNTEAFF.

The CDR3: CASATEAGGEDTQYF. CDR3 DNA: TGTGCCAGCGCCACAGAAGCGGGGGGGGAAGATACGCAGTATTTT. The chain recombines TRBV7-9 with TRBJ2-3, with 10 bases that match TRBD2. Germline-derived CDR1 and CDR2 are SEHNR and FQNEAQ (reference sequence). The CDR3 contains 15 residues. The J segment lost 5 bases and the V segment lost 8 bases, leaving 10 bases of the junction unmatched.

The chain uses TRBV27 and TRBJ1-1; D is unresolved. The V end was cut by 3 bases, the J end by 3 bases, with 11 bases between. CDR1 is MNHEY and CDR2 is SMNVEV in the germline V gene (reference sequence). CDR3 length equals 14 residues. CDR3 coding DNA: TGTGCCAGCAGTTTTTCGGGTCCGGACACTGAAGCTTTCTTT. It codes for CASSFSGPDTEAFF.

The chain has TRBV6-5 and TRBJ1-1; 8 bases are a match to TRBD1. CDR3 length: 14 residues. CDR1 and CDR2 from the germline V gene are MNHEY and SVGAGI. V gave up 5 bases and J gave up 5 bases; unmatched junction bases: 7. CDR3 protein: CASSIPGGRTEAFF. CDR3 DNA: TGTGCCAGCAGTATACCAGGGGGCCGAACTGAAGCTTTCTTT.

J is TRBJ2-2 and V is TRBV11-2; D may be TRBD2 (6 bases). V gave up 5 bases and J gave up 2 bases, with 15 bases separating them. The CDR3 spans 16 residues. Germline CDR1 and CDR2: SGHAT and FQNNGV. DNA for the CDR3: TGTGCCAGCAGCCCATTAGGGGACTTCAACACCGGGGAGCTGTTTTTT. Its protein product is CASSPLGDFNTGELFF.

This sequence joins TRBV28 and TRBJ2-7; TRBD2 aligns across 8 bases. V shed 10 bases, J shed 2 bases, and the junction held 4 bases outside the gene matches. Germline V gene sequence: CDR1 MDHEN, CDR2 SYDVKM. The CDR3 loop spans 12 amino acids. Here the CDR3 reads CATSGGTYEQYF. CDR3 DNA: TGTGCCACCTCGGGGGGGACCTACGAGCAGTACTTC.

The chain links TRBV2 to TRBJ1-1, with unresolved D. The germline V gene has CDR1 SNHLY and CDR2 FYNNEI. The CDR3 loop spans 15 amino acids. Deletions cut 0 bases from V and 4 bases from J, with 12 bases between. DNA for the CDR3: TGTGCCAGCAGTGAAGCGAAGGGAGATGGCACTGAAGCTTTCTTT. Its protein is CASSEAKGDGTEAFF.